This record covers a single TCR beta chain. As yet, its antigen is unknown. The method was immunoSEQ multiplex PCR; TCRdb's version includes in-frame clones alone and lacks a portion of them. The profile shows some 1 million clones, more than 65% of them singletons. This record belongs to a study of shared clonotypes between healthy human individuals. On the study more broadly: The people who gave samples were two women and a few men aged 18 to 49. Study-wide points: Incomplete sequencing of sorted subsets was indicated by rarefaction despite large depth.

The CDR3 runs 13 residues. CDR1 and CDR2 (germline): SQVTM, ANQGSEA. Memory CD4+ cells were the fraction left after CD45RA+ naive selection. What was sequenced was memory CD4+ T cells sorted from blood. Subset given: CD45RA-negative fraction. J is TRBJ2-5 and V is TRBV29-1; no reliable D call. The J call is uncertain, as TRBJ2-7 better fits the DNA end. The receptor was isolated from a man younger than 30 in good health. As DNA, the CDR3 is TGCAGCGTTCGATCTATTCTTGGCTACGAGCAGTACTTC. It yields the protein CSVRSILGYEQYF.